The 12 T cell receptor beta chains presented below share a single source sample, sequenced in a study of glioma-infiltrating T cells (TCRdb year 2016). TCRdb records Illumina MiSeq as the sequencer. TCR alpha and beta CDR3 regions were amplified with the iRepertoire nested amplicon-rescue multiplex PCR (arm-PCR) platform from RNA. The raw public reads went through TCRdb reprocessing: fastp at Q25, MiXCR clone calling, in-frame beta chains kept. Rows are unified per CDR3 protein, each entry keeping the most common DNA and genes. This sample lists roughly 100,000 distinct CDR3 sequences; around 29% were detected once. In total, the top ten clones hold 40% to 45% of the sample. Source material: glioma tissue, nonneoplastic brain tissue, or PBMCs (not recorded which). All receptors derive from a human donor with low-grade glioma or glioblastoma, undergoing nonglioma brain surgery, or in good health (not recorded which).

Comment on this clonotype: Just one base apart from a much larger clone, this may be a read error. The gene calls are TRBV20-1 and TRBJ1-6, with D perhaps matching TRBD1 (5 bases). The V end was cut by 4 bases, the J end by 7 bases, with 14 bases between. The CDR3 extends over 14 amino acids. In germline, CDR1 is DFQATT, CDR2 SNEGSKA (reference sequence). CDR3 residues: CSAIQWQGNSPLHF. The CDR3, as DNA: TGCAGTGCTATACAGTGGCAGGGCAATTCACCCCTCCACTTT.

The chain is built from TRBV20-1 and TRBJ1-1; maybe TRBD1 (5 bases). The V end was cut by 0 bases, the J end by 1 base, with 12 bases between. The CDR3 covers 15 residues. The germline gives CDR1 DFQATT, CDR2 SNEGSKA (reference sequence). The CDR3 loop is CSARDSGGTNTEAFF. The CDR3 DNA reads as TGCAGTGCTAGAGATTCCGGGGGGACGAACACTGAAGCTTTCTTT.

This clonotype was recorded at least ten times. V gene TRBV6-1 combines with J gene TRBJ2-3; D not resolved. The CDR3 has 12 amino acids. CDR1 and CDR2 from the germline V gene are MNHNS and SASEGT. The V gene lost 9 bases and the J gene lost 2 bases, with 9 bases spanning the gap. CDR3 DNA: TGTGCCAGAACTCTGGTCACAGATACGCAGTATTTT. Protein: CARTLVTDTQYF.

Of note for this clonotype: This clone may be a read error of a much larger clone one base away. The V gene is TRBV2, the J gene TRBJ2-1; 10 nucleotides align to TRBD1. Germline CDR1 and CDR2: SNHLY and FYNNEI. CDR3 size: 14 residues. Here the CDR3 reads CASSEDRGLNGQFF. CDR3 DNA: TGTGCCAGCAGCGAAGACAGGGGGCTAAATGGGCAGTTCTTC.

The V gene is TRBV6-5, the J gene TRBJ1-1; D perhaps matches TRBD1 (6 bases). Per germline, CDR1 MNHEY and CDR2 SVGAGI. The CDR3 extends over 14 amino acids. With 3 bases removed from V and 8 bases from J, the gap between germline ends came to 16 bases. CDR3 loop: CASSYNGGTGEAFF. DNA for the CDR3: TGTGCCAGCAGTTATAATGGGGGCACCGGGGAAGCTTTCTTT.

V is TRBV14 and J is TRBJ2-1, with D unresolved. Germline V lookup: CDR1 SGHDN, CDR2 FVKESK. The CDR3 has 13 residues. V gave up 5 bases and J gave up 6 bases, with 11 bases separating them. Written as DNA, the CDR3 is TGTGCCAGCAGCAGAAACTTGGGCAATGAGCAGTTCTTC. It encodes CASSRNLGNEQFF.

Worth noting for this clonotype: Being one base from a much bigger clone, this may be a read error. V usage is TRBV4-1 and J usage is TRBJ2-7; TRBD1 aligns across 9 bases. There are 14 residues in the CDR3. CDR1 is MGHRA and CDR2 is YSYEKL in the germline V gene. DNA of the CDR3: TGCGCCAGCAGCCAAAACACAGGGGGCCACGATCAGTACTTC. Encoded protein: CASSQNTGGHDQYF.

This clonotype was seen many times. The genes are TRBV6-2 or TRBV6-3 and TRBJ2-5, with 9 bases fitting TRBD1. The V gene end was trimmed by 2 bases and the J gene end by 1 base; junction bases not matched to a gene: 5. The CDR3 is 16 amino acids. CDR1 is MNHEY and CDR2 is SVGEGT in the germline V gene. The CDR3 DNA sequence: TGTGCCAGCAGTTACGTCACAGGGGGCGGCCAAGAGACCCAGTACTTC. This translates into CASSYVTGGGQETQYF.

Concerning this clonotype itself: A much larger clone lies a single base off, so this may be a read error. The rearrangement links TRBV20-1 to TRBJ2-5, with 7 positions matching TRBD2. Germline values: CDR1 DFQATT, CDR2 SNEGSKA (reference sequence). CDR3 size: 11 residues. The CDR3 reads CRTGGQETQYF. CDR3 nucleotide sequence: TGCAGGACGGGGGGACAAGAGACCCAGTACTTC.

This clonotype has only a few counts. The chain carries TRBV3-1 and TRBJ2-3; TRBD2 agrees at 8 bases. CDR3 length: 18 amino acids. Germline lookup yields CDR1 LGHDT and CDR2 YNNKEL (reference sequence). V was clipped by 0 bases and J by 5 bases; unmatched bases: 13. CDR3 protein: CASSQDLQRGPSRDTQYF. Written as DNA, the CDR3 is TGTGCCAGCAGCCAAGATCTTCAGCGGGGGCCCTCGCGAGATACGCAGTATTTT.

This clonotype was detected ten times or more. The rearrangement joins TRBV4-1 to TRBJ2-3, with 12 bases lining up with TRBD2. This CDR3 has 18 residues. Germline CDR1 MGHRA, CDR2 YSYEKL. Trimming at V came to 0 bases and at J to 3 bases, leaving 7 bases not matched to a gene. CDR3 region: CASSQEYGTSGRTDTQYF. In nucleotides, the CDR3 is TGCGCCAGCAGCCAAGAGTACGGGACTAGCGGGCGGACAGATACGCAGTATTTT.

This clonotype was seen repeatedly, ten times or more. The chain is built from TRBV29-1 and TRBJ2-3, with D hard to call. Germline loops: CDR1 SQVTM, CDR2 ANQGSEA. This CDR3 is 10 amino acids long. Trimming stripped 7 bases from V and 1 base from J, with 3 bases between. Written as DNA, the CDR3 is TGCAGCGCGCGCACAGATACGCAGTATTTT. This encodes CSARTDTQYF.